There are many counts of the clone carrying this T cell receptor beta chain. Authors' methods: Construction of a distant-metastasis classifier for papillary thyroid cancer relied on CDR3 differences across clinicopathological groups. TCRdb re-analyzed the PCR reads through MiXCR. Clone size and V and J calls follow TCRdb, not the original study. Here the sample spans approximately 16,000 clones, 20% to 30% being singletons. This specimen comes from a study of metastatic and nonmetastatic thyroid tumors. Before thyroid surgery, none of the patients had received any treatment. The V end lost 5 bases, the J end lost 4 bases, and 12 bases lay between the germline ends. CDR1 and CDR2 from the germline V gene are MNHEY and SVGEGT. This CDR3 has 13 residues.

The genes are TRBV6-2 or TRBV6-3 and TRBJ2-7, with D tentatively TRBD1 (6 bases). This receptor was identified in a male donor with papillary thyroid cancer or a benign thyroid nodule (not recorded which). Some clones in this sample may be carry-over from other donors' samples. The sample comprised blood. The CDR3: CASSGGQYYEQYF. The CDR3 nucleotides read TGTGCCAGCAGTGGCGGACAGTATTACGAGCAGTACTTC.